The present entry profiles one T cell receptor (beta chain) with its context. The entry originates in a study of blood T cell repertoires in COVID-19. At the level of the study: The origin of the acute and convalescent COVID-19 samples was the United States, Italy and Spain.

Original analysis: By means of reference gene primer amplification, nucleated cell counts were estimated. Method: immunoSEQ multiplex PCR; TCRdb's copy keeps in-frame clones and lacks some. V and J calls and clone size follow that table, whereas D and trimming were derived from the DNA. Of 210,000 or so clones listed, over 75% are singletons. V lost 8 bases and J 3 bases, leaving 11 bases between the germline ends. The CDR3 sequence is 13 residues long. CDR1 is MDHEN and CDR2 is SYDVKM in the germline V gene. This sequence joins TRBV28 and TRBJ2-1; TRBD2 is a possible D gene (5 bases). The TCR originated in a man aged 50 to 59 who had recovered from COVID-19. The specimen sequenced was peripheral blood. Here the CDR3 reads CASESRGYNEQFF. CDR3 coding DNA: TGTGCCAGCGAATCCCGGGGCTACAATGAGCAGTTCTTC.